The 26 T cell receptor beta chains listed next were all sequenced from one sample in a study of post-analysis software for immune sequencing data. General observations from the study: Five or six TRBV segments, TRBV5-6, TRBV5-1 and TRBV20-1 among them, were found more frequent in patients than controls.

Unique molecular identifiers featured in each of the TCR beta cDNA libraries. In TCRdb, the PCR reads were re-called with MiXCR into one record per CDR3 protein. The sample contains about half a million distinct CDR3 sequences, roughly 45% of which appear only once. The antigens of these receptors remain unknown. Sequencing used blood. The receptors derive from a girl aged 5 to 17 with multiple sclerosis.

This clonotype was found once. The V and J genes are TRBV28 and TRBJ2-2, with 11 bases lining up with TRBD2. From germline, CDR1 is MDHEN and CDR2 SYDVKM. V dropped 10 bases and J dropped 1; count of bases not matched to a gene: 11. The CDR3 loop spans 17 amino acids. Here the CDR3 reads CATTGTSGRGNTGELFF. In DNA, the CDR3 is TGTGCCACCACCGGGACTAGCGGAAGAGGGAACACCGGGGAGCTGTTTTTT.

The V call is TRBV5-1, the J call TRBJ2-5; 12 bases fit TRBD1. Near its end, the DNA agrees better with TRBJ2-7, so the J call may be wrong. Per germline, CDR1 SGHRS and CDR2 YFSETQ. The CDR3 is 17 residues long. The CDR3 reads CASSLAVRGTGGVEQYF. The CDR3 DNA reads TGCGCCAGCAGCTTGGCTGTTCGCGGGACAGGGGGCGTCGAGCAGTACTTC.

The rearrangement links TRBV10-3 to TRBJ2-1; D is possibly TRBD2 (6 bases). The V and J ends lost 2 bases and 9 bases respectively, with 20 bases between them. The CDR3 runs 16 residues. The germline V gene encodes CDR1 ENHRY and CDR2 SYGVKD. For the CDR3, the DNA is TGTGCCATCAGTGAGGGTGAGGCTAGCGTCCATCTTGAGCAGTTCTTC. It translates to CAISEGEASVHLEQFF.

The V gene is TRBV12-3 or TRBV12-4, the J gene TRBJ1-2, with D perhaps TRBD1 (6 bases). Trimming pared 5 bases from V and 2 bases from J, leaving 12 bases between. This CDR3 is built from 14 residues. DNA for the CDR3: TGTGCCAGCAGTCCGGGACAAGTAAACTATGGCTACACCTTC. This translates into CASSPGQVNYGYTF.

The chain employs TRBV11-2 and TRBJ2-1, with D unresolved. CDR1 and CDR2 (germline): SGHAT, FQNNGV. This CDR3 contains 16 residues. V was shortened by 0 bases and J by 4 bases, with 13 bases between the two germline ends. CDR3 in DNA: TGTGCCAGCAGCTTAGAAGCTAGGACGTTTTACAATGAGCAGTTCTTC. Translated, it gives CASSLEARTFYNEQFF.

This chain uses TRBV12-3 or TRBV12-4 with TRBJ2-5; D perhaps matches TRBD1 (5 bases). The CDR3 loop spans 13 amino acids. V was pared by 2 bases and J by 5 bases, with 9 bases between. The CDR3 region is CASSLQGTETQYF. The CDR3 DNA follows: TGTGCCAGCAGTTTACAGGGTACGGAGACCCAGTACTTC.

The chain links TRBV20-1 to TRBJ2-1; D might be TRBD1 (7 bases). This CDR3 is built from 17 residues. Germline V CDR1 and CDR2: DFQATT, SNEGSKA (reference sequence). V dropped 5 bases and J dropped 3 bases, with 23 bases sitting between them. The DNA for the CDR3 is TGCAGTGCTGATCAGGGGGGTAGCGACCTTTTCTACAATGAGCAGTTCTTC. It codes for CSADQGGSDLFYNEQFF.

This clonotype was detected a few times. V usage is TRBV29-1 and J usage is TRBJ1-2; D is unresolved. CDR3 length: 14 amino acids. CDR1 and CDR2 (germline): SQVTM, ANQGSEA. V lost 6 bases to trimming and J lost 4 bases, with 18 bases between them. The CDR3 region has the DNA TGCAGCGTCGCTGCAAGAGCTCCTGCCTATGGCTACACCTTC. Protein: CSVAARAPAYGYTF.

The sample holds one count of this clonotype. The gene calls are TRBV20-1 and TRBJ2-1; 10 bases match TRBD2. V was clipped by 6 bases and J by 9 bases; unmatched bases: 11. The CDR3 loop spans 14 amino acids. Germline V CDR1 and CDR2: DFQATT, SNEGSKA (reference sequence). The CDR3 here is CSAPTSGNYGEQFF. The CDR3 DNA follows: TGCAGTGCCCCTACTAGCGGGAACTATGGTGAGCAGTTCTTC.

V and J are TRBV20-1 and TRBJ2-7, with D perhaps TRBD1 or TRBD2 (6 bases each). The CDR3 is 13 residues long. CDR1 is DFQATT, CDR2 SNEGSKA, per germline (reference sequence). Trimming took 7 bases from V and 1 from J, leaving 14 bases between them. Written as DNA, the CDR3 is TGCAGTGGAGAGGGGGGAGGTTCCTACGAGCAGTACTTC. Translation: CSGEGGGSYEQYF.

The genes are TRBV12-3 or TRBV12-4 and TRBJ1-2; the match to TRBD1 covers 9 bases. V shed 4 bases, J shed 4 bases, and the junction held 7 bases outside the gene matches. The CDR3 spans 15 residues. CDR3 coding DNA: TGTGCCAGCAGTTCCACCCAGGGACAGGGCTATGGCTACACCTTC. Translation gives CASSSTQGQGYGYTF.

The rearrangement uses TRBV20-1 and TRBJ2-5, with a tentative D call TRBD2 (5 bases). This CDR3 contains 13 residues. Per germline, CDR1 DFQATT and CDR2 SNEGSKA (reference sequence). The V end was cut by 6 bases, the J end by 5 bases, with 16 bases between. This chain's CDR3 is CSAPGRGEETQYF. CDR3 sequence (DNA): TGCAGTGCCCCCGGACGGGGAGAGGAGACCCAGTACTTC.

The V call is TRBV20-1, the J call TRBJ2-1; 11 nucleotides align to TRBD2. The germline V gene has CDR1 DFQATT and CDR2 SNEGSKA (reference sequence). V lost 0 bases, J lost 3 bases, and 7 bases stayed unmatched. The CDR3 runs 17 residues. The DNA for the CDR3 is TGCAGTGCTAGAGATGGGGCACTAGCGGGAGTCTACAATGAGCAGTTCTTC. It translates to CSARDGALAGVYNEQFF.

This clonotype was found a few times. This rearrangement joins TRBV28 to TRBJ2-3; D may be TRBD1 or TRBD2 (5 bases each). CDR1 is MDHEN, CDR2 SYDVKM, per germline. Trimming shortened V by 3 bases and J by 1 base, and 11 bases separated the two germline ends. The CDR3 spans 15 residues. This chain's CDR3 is CASSFRDGGTDTQYF. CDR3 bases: TGTGCCAGCAGTTTTAGGGACGGAGGCACAGATACGCAGTATTTT.

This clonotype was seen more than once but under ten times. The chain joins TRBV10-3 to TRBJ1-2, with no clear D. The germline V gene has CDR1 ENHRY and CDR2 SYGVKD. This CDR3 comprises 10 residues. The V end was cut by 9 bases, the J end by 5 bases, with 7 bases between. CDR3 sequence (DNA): TGTGCCATTCCCCTGTATGGCTACACCTTC. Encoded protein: CAIPLYGYTF.

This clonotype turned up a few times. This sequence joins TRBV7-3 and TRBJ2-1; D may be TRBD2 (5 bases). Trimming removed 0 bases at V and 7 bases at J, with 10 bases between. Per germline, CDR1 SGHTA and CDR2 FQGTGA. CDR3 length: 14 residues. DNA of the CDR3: TGTGCCAGCAGCTTAACTGGGAGATCAAATGAGCAGTTCTTC. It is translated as CASSLTGRSNEQFF. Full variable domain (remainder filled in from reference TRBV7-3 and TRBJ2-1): GAGVSQTPSNKVTEKGKYVELRCDPISGHTALYWYRQSLGQGPEFLIYFQGTGAADDSGLPNDRFFAVRPEGSVSTLKIQRTERGDSAVYLCASSLTGRSNEQFFGPGTRLTVL.

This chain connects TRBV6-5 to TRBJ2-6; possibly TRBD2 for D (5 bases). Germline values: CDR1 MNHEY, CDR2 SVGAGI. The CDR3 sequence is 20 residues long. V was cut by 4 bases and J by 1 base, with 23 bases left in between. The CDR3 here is CASSFRAGYPSSSGANVLTF. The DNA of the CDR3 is TGTGCCAGCAGTTTCCGAGCAGGATATCCTAGCTCATCTGGGGCCAACGTCCTGACTTTC.

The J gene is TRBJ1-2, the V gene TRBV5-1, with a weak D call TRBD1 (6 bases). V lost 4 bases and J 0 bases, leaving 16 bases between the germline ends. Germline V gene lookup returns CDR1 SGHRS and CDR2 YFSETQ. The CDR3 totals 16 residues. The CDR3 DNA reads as TGCGCCAGCAGCGCCATAACAGGGTCACCTAACTATGGCTACACCTTC. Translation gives CASSAITGSPNYGYTF.

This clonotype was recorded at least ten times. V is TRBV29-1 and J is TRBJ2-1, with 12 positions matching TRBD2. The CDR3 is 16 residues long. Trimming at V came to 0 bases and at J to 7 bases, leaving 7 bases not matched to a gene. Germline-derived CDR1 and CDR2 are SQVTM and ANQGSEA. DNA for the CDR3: TGCAGCGTTGAAGACGAACCCGGGACTAGCGGGAATGAGCAGTTCTTC. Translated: CSVEDEPGTSGNEQFF.

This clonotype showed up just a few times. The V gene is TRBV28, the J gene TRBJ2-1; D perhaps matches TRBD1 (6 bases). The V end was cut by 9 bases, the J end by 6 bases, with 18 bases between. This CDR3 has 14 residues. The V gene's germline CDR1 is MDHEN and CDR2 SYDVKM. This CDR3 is CASKTGTSGNEQFF. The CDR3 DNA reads TGTGCCAGTAAAACCGGGACATCTGGCAATGAGCAGTTCTTC.

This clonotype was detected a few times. CDR3 in DNA: TGCAGTGCTAGGTTTGGATTCCCCTACGAGCAGTACTTC. Its translation is CSARFGFPYEQYF. This sequence joins TRBV20-1 and TRBJ2-7; D remains unclear. The germline V gene encodes CDR1 DFQATT and CDR2 SNEGSKA (reference sequence). Trimming stripped 3 bases from V and 2 bases from J, with 11 bases between. This CDR3 is 13 amino acids long.

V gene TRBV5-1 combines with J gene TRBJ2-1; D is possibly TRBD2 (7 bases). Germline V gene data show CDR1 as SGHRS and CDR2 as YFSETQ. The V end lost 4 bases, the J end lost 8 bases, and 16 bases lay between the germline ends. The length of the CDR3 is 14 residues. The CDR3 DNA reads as TGCGCCAGCAGCACCGGCGGGGGCAGGGATGAGCAGTTCTTC. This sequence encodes CASSTGGGRDEQFF.

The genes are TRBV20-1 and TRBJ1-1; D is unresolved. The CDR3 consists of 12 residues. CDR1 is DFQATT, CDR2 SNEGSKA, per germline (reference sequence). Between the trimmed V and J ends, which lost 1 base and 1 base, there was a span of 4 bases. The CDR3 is CSARAQNTEAFF. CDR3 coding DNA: TGCAGTGCTAGAGCCCAGAACACTGAAGCTTTCTTT.

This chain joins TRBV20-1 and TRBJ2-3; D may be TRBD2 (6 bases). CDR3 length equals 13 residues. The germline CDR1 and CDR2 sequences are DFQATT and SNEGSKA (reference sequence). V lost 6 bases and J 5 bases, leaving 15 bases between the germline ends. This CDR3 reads CSAPPEGEDTQYF. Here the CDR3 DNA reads TGCAGTGCCCCCCCGGAGGGTGAAGATACGCAGTATTTT.

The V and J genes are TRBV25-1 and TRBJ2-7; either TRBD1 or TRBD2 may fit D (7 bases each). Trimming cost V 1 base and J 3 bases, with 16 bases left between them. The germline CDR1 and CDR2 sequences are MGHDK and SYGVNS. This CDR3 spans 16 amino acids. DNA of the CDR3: TGTGCCAGCAGTGAATGGGGGGGACAGCAAAACTACGAGCAGTACTTC. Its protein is CASSEWGGQQNYEQYF.

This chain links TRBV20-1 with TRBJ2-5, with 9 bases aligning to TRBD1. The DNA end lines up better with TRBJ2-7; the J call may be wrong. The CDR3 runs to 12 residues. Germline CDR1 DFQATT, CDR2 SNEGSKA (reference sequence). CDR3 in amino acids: CSAGTGIDEQYF. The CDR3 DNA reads TGCAGTGCTGGGACAGGGATCGACGAGCAGTACTTC.